This T cell receptor beta chain was sequenced in a study of shared clonotypes between healthy human individuals. DNA at around 210 ng, tens of thousands of T cell genomes, went into sorted-subset replicate PCRs. Libraries were prepared by immunoSEQ multiplex PCR; TCRdb keeps only in-frame clonotypes and omits some of them. The sample contains about 2.3 million clones, approximately 90% of which appear only once. Trimming stripped 1 base from V and 0 bases from J, with 7 bases between. CDR1 and CDR2 (germline): SGHNT, YYREEE (reference sequence). This CDR3 contains 14 residues. Healthy HIV-negative adults with no recent acute infections or vaccinations were recruited as donors.

V gene TRBV5-4 combines with J gene TRBJ1-1; the D is unclear. The sequence was obtained from a man aged 18 to 29 in good health. Some clones in this sample may be carry-over from other donors' samples. Sequencing used naive CD4+ T cells from PBMCs. Indicated subset: CD45RA+ positively selected. In DNA form, the CDR3 reads TGTGCCAGCAGCTTGACACAGTTGAACACTGAAGCTTTCTTT. Translating it yields CASSLTQLNTEAFF.